This section outlines one T cell receptor beta chain sequence together with its context. No antigen is known for it. Within one base of it there is no much larger clone, and no base qualities were kept. Based on the germline V gene, the CDR1 and CDR2 sequences are SGHTA and FQGNSA. V is cut back by 5 bases and J by 4 bases, with 11 bases in the junction unmatched. Including the terminal cysteine and phenylalanine, the CDR3 comprises 16 residues. The kept DNA is CDR3 alone, 48 bases in frame from the first base. This specimen belongs to a study of vaccination effects on CD4 cells after COVID-19 (dated by TCRdb to 2021 to 2024). Broadly, across the study: Two doses of either the BNT162b2 or the mRNA-1273 mRNA SARS-CoV-2 vaccine were administered to participants. SARS-CoV-2 spike-specific CD4+ TCR repertoires from before and after mRNA vaccination were compared in COVID-19 convalescent patients and in infection-naive vaccine recipients. Altogether, nine to ten COVID-19 convalescent patients and a few SARS-CoV-2-naive healthy vaccine recipients made up the full study. In the study, cultures from other donors were sequenced using the Oncomine TCR Beta short-read assay on an Illumina iSeq 100.

Library prep was done by the immunoSEQ multiplex PCR assay. DNA from the CD4+ T cells that had been cultured and isolated underwent TCR beta CDR3 sequencing. For the original study's pipeline: Non-productive TCR sequences were removed and reads were trimmed to the CDR3 region, keeping CDR3s of at least 7 amino acids. The MANAFEST web app was used to identify antigen-specific clonotypes by comparing expansion in peptide wells with expansion in reference cultures. To be called positive, a clone needed expansion at FDR<0.05 compared with the reference and with all other wells, an odds ratio greater than 5, and a frequency greater than 0.1% in two replicate wells. A clonotype was defined as cross-reactive if the clonotype was significantly expanded both in SARS-CoV-2 spike wells and in at least one common cold coronavirus spike condition. CDR3 similarity was assessed by Levenshtein distance using the stringdist R package, and unrooted trees were constructed with ape in R 3.6.1. The clones in this table, taken by TCRdb from immuneACCESS, are in-frame only. Not every clone is retained; where verified, under half of the shortfall comes from an unresolved V gene, and the cause of the rest is unknown. V and J calls and clone size are copied from that table; D and trimming were computed from the DNA. For this sample there are tens of thousands of clones; roughly 79% appear just once. Together, the top ten hold 2.5% of the sample.

The paper as a whole reports these results and caveats: Among healthy vaccine recipients, nearly all vaccine-induced clones were SARS-CoV-2 mono-reactive, and only 1 of 255 was cross-reactive with common cold coronaviruses. Clones induced by infection and clones induced by vaccination both contracted markedly at late timepoints after vaccination, which fits with T cell responses waning over time. The study was limited by a small number of convalescent patients and lacked early post-infection timepoints.

To identify antigen-specific CD4+ T cell clonotypes by their expansion, the ViraFEST assay first stimulated PBMC with viral peptide pools and then applied TCR sequencing. After about 9 days of culture, CD4+ T cells were isolated with the EasySep CD4+ T cell isolation kit. Negative nucleocapsid antibody results before and after vaccination confirmed that the healthy vaccine recipients had no prior SARS-CoV-2 infection. Around 2 million PBMC per well were cultured in IMDM with about 5.4% human AB serum, around 9.1 IU/ml IL-2 and gentamicin, plus 10 ug/ml peptides. On days 3 and 7, half of the culture medium was replaced with fresh IL-2-containing medium. Each peptide stimulation condition was cultured in triplicate wells unless otherwise noted. Using Ficoll-Paque Plus gradient centrifugation, PBMC were separated from whole blood and then either used fresh or cryopreserved at -140C. Overlapping peptide pools spanned the spike proteins of SARS-CoV-2 and the common cold coronaviruses HCoV-NL63, HCoV-OC43 and HCoV-229E. Genomic DNA was extracted from cultured CD4+ T cells with the QIAamp micro DNA kit.

The receptor was derived from a human donor who received a COVID-19 vaccine. Recombination connected TRBV7-2 to TRBJ2-5, and 9 bases in between align with TRBD2. The sequenced sample was CD4+ T cells from PBMCs cultured with HCoV-229E spike peptides, obtained before COVID-19 vaccination. Read against the paper, the sample's cell subset or site label means: HCoV-229E spike overlapping peptide pool stimulation. In nucleotides, the sequence is TGTGCCAGCAGCCCCTTTACCAGCGGGGGGCCAGAGACCCAGTACTTC. It translates to CASSPFTSGGPETQYF.